This T cell receptor beta chain was sequenced in a study of molecular identifiers for immune sequencing clone quantification. TCRdb used MiXCR to reprocess the PCR reads, holding one entry per CDR3 protein. The sample holds around 300,000 distinct CDR3 sequences; roughly 24% are singletons and the top ten take 0.74%. This clonotype has at least ten counts. The antigen remains undetermined. Naive CD8 libraries used about 20,000 to 1,000,000 sorted cells and 10%, 30% or 50% RNA. The CD8+CD4-CCR7+CD45RA+ phenotype defined the sorted naive CD8 T cells. Trimming took 1 base from V and 9 from J; bases not matched to a gene: 9. The germline V gene has CDR1 SEHNR and CDR2 FQNEAQ (reference sequence). This CDR3 contains 15 residues. General study points: Spiked Jurkat TCR RNA equivalent to one cell reportedly surfaced among about 1 million naive cells.

The sample consisted of naive CD8+ T cells from blood, with Jurkat cell RNA spiked in. Subset given: FACS-sorted CD8+CD4-CCR7+CD45RA+ naive T cells. The chain links TRBV7-9 to TRBJ2-1, with 7 bases matching TRBD2. This clonotype originated in a human donor in good health. Some libraries in this study had Jurkat cell RNA spiked in. CDR3 DNA sequence: TGTGCCAGCAGCTTAGGTGCGGGAGCCGGCCCTGAGCAGTTCTTC. As protein: CASSLGAGAGPEQFF.